Sequencing of this TCR beta chain was carried out in a study of OX40 agonist ivuxolimab in advanced cancers. The table came from immunoSEQ multiplex PCR; TCRdb's copy has only in-frame clones and leaves some out. Of about 64,000 clones in the sample, just under 85% are singletons; the top ten hold more than 8%. CDR1 is KGHSH, CDR2 LQKENI, per germline. Trimming stripped 0 bases from V and 0 bases from J, with 9 bases between. The CDR3 is 16 amino acids. The sequencing used CD4+ or CD8+ T cells sorted from blood, collected in a trial of the OX40 agonist ivuxolimab. V and J are TRBV18 and TRBJ1-3; D is unresolved. The TCR was taken from an adult with an advanced solid tumor such as melanoma, head and neck, liver or kidney cancer. Here the CDR3 DNA reads TGTGCCAGCTCACCACCGGGAGGGAACTCTGGAAACACCATATATTTT. Translation gives CASSPPGGNSGNTIYF.